Presented here are 7 T cell receptor beta chains from one specimen sequenced in a study of CD8 T cells in ankylosing spondylitis. MiXCR, run by TCRdb on the 5' RACE reads, gives a single entry per CDR3 protein. The sample comprises approximately 90,000 distinct CDR3 sequences, roughly 8% of which are singletons, and 8.5% to 10% rests with the top ten. The specimen was blood, either unsorted or a sorted T cell fraction (not recorded which). The receptor set was obtained from a male donor with ankylosing spondylitis or in good health (not recorded which).

The CDR3, as DNA: TGTGCCAGCAGTTTATCGGCCGGGCGGGAGCAGTTCTTC. It translates to CASSLSAGREQFF. The chain uses TRBV27 and TRBJ2-1, with D hard to call. V was pared by 0 bases and J by 10 bases, with 10 bases between. The germline V gene encodes CDR1 MNHEY and CDR2 SMNVEV (reference sequence). This CDR3 has 13 residues.

This clonotype was detected ten times or more. The J gene is TRBJ1-3, the V gene TRBV20-1; D is ambiguous. The germline V and J ends were trimmed by 4 bases and 0 bases, with 10 bases remaining between them. Germline assignment: CDR1 DFQATT and CDR2 SNEGSKA (reference sequence). This CDR3 is 14 amino acids long. CDR3: CSAIYPTSGNTIYF. DNA for the CDR3: TGCAGTGCTATATACCCGACCTCTGGAAACACCATATATTTT.

The table lists this clonotype with many counts. V and J are TRBV5-1 and TRBJ2-1; TRBD1 matches at 8 bases. The CDR3 is 14 residues long. Unmatched junction bases numbered 2, after V lost 4 bases and J lost 2 bases. In germline, CDR1 is SGHRS, CDR2 YFSETQ. The CDR3 here is CASSPDRAYNEQFF. For the CDR3, the DNA is TGCGCCAGCAGCCCGGACAGGGCCTACAATGAGCAGTTCTTC.

The sample holds many counts of this clonotype. The junction departs from the called germline gene at one end, perhaps through a read error. The chain combines TRBV7-9 with TRBJ2-1, with D perhaps TRBD1 or TRBD2 (6 bases each). Germline CDR1 and CDR2: SEHNR and FQNEAQ (reference sequence). There are 15 residues in the CDR3. As DNA, the CDR3 is TGTGCCAGCAGGTTAGCTAGATGGGGGGCCAATGAGCAGTTCTTC. Translated: CASRLARWGANEQFF.

This clonotype was picked up a small number of times. The chain links TRBV4-2 to TRBJ2-3; D unresolved. This CDR3 comprises 15 residues. The ends were cut back, 6 bases at V and 2 bases at J, with 15 bases in the middle. CDR1 LGHNA and CDR2 YNFKEQ come from the germline V gene. In nucleotides, the CDR3 is TGTGCCAGCAGTCCAAGGTCGTCCCCCACAGATACGCAGTATTTT. It yields the protein CASSPRSSPTDTQYF.

This clonotype was recorded at least ten times. CDR3 nucleotide sequence: TGTGCCAGCTCACCAGCGGTATCTAATGAAAAACTGTTTTTT. Protein: CASSPAVSNEKLFF. This chain uses TRBV18 with TRBJ1-4; D remains unclear. This CDR3 region has 14 residues. V was shortened by 2 bases and J by 3 bases, with 7 bases between the two germline ends. Germline V gene sequence: CDR1 KGHSH, CDR2 LQKENI.

The table lists this clonotype with many counts. The chain uses TRBV19 and TRBJ1-3; D ambiguous. Per germline, CDR1 LNHDA and CDR2 SQIVND (reference sequence). The V end was cut by 6 bases, the J end by 1 base, with 10 bases between. This CDR3 is built from 14 residues. The CDR3 spells CASRTALSGNTIYF. The DNA of the CDR3 is TGTGCCAGTAGGACGGCCTTATCTGGAAACACCATATATTTT.